This TCR beta chain was observed in a study of blood T cell repertoires in COVID-19. The V gene's germline CDR1 is LNHDA and CDR2 SQIVND (reference sequence). Trimming left V 6 bases short and J 6 bases short, with 6 bases between. The CDR3 loop spans 12 amino acids. TCRdb's table, derived via immunoSEQ multiplex PCR, lists solely in-frame clones and lacks some. The table lists approximately 5,900 clones, approximately 78% of them singletons. Input material: peripheral blood. The receptor's source is a human donor with active COVID-19. The donor label of this sample is uncertain. The genes are TRBV19 and TRBJ1-6, with a possible D match to TRBD1 (5 bases). The CDR3 sequence is CASSQGNSPLHF. The CDR3 DNA reads TGTGCCAGTAGCCAGGGTAATTCACCCCTCCACTTT.